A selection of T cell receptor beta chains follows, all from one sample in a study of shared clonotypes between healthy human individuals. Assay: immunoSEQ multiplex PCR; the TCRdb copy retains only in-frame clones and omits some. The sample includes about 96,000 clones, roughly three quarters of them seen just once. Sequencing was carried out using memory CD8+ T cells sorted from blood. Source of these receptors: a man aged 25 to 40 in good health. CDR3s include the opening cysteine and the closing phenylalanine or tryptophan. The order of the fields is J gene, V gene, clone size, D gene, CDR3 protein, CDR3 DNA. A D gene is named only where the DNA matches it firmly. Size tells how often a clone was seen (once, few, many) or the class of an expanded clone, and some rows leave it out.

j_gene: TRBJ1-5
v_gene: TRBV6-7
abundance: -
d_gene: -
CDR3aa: CASSYGISNQPQHF
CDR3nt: TGTGCCAGCAGTTACGGGATTAGCAATCAGCCCCAGCATTTT

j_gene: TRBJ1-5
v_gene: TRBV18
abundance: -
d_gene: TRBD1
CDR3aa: CASSLSGGGGNQPQHF
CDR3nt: TGTGCCAGCTCACTATCAGGGGGCGGGGGCAATCAGCCCCAGCATTTT

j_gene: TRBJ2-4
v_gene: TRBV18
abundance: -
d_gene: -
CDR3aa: CASSQGPLAKNIQYF
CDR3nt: TGTGCCAGCTCACAGGGGCCCTTAGCCAAAAACATTCAGTACTTC

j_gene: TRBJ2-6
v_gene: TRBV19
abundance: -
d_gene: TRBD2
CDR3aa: CASSIIAGAGANVLTF
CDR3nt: TGTGCCAGTAGTATAATAGCGGGTGCTGGGGCCAACGTCCTGACTTTC

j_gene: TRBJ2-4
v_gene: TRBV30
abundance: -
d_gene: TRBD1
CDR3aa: CAWSIRGNPKNIQYF
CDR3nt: TGTGCCTGGAGTATCAGGGGGAACCCCAAAAACATTCAGTACTTC

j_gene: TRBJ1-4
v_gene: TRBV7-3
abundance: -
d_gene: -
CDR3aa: CASSPFGDRKEKLFF
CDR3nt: TGTGCCAGCAGCCCCTTCGGGGATCGGAAAGAAAAACTGTTTTTT

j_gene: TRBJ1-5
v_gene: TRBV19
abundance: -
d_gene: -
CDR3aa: CASSTSRVQPQHF
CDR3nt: TGTGCCAGTAGTACGTCCAGGGTCCAGCCCCAGCATTTT

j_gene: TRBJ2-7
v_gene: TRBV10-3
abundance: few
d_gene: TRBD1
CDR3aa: CAISESGQGGYEQYF
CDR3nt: TGTGCCATCAGTGAGTCCGGACAGGGGGGCTACGAGCAGTACTTC

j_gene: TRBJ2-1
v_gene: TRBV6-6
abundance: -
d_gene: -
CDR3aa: CASSSRVNEQFF
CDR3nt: TGTGCCAGCAGTTCTCGGGTGAATGAGCAGTTCTTC

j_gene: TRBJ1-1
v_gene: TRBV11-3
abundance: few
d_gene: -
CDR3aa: CASSPMNTEAFF
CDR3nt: TGTGCCAGCAGCCCCATGAACACTGAAGCTTTCTTT

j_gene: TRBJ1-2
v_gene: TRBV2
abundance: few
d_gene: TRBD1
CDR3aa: CASRDRDGYTF
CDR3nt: TGTGCCAGCAGGGACAGGGACGGCTACACCTTC

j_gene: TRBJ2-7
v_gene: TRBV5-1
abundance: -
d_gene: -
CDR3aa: CASSADRISYEQYF
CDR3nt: TGCGCCAGCAGCGCGGACAGAATATCCTACGAGCAGTACTTC

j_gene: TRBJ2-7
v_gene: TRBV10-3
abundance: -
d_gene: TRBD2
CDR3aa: CAISFQAGGSGEQYF
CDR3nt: TGTGCCATTTCCTTCCAAGCGGGAGGGTCGGGCGAGCAGTACTTC

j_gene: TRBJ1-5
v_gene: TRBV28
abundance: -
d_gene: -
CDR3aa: CASTPGAGNQPQHF
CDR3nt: TGTGCCAGCACTCCAGGGGCAGGCAATCAGCCCCAGCATTTT

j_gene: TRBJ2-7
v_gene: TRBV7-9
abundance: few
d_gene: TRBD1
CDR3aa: CAAGTGLNEQYF
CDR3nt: TGTGCCGCCGGGACAGGGCTCAACGAGCAGTACTTC

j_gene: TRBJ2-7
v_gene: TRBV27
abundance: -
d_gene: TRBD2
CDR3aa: CASSPLAGAGEQYF
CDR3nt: TGTGCCAGCAGTCCCCTAGCGGGAGCAGGCGAGCAGTACTTC

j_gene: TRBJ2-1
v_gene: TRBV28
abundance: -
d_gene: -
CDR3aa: CASSLPQGKQFF
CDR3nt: TGTGCCAGCAGTTTACCTCAGGGGAAGCAGTTCTTC

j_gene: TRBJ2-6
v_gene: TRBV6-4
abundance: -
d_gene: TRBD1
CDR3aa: CASSRTGTGANVLTF
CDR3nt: TGTGCCAGCAGTAGGACAGGGACTGGGGCCAACGTCCTGACTTTC

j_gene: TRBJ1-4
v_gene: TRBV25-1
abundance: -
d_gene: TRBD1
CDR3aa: CASSEFSGTGGVNEKLFF
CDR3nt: TGTGCCAGCAGTGAATTCTCGGGGACAGGGGGCGTTAATGAAAAACTGTTTTTT

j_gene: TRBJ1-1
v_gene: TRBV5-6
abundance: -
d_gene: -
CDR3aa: CASSLGWDRTEAFF
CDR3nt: TGTGCCAGCAGCTTGGGATGGGATCGCACTGAAGCTTTCTTT

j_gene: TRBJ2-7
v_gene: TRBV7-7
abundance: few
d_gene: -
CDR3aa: CASTLRPGAHYEQYF
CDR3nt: TGTGCTAGCACCCTCCGCCCCGGGGCCCACTACGAGCAGTACTTC

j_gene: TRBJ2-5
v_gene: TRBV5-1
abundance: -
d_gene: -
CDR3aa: CASSLAGVQETQYF
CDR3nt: TGCGCCAGCAGCTTGGCAGGCGTCCAAGAGACCCAGTACTTC

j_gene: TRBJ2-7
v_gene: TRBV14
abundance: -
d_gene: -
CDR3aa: CASSQGISSSYEQYF
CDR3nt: TGTGCCAGCAGCCAAGGCATATCGAGCTCCTACGAGCAGTACTTC

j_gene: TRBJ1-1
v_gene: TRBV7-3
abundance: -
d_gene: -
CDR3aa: CASSLRPGARDTEAFF
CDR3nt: TGTGCCAGCAGCTTACGGCCAGGGGCGAGGGACACTGAAGCTTTCTTT

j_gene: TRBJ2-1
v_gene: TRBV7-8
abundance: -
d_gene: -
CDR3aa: CASSLGPTGEAYNEQFF
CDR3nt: TGTGCCAGCAGCTTAGGACCGACGGGAGAGGCCTACAATGAGCAGTTCTTC

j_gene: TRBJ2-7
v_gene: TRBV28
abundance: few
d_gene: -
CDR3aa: CASSFAGTIYEQYF
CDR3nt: TGTGCCAGCAGTTTTGCAGGGACCATATACGAGCAGTACTTC

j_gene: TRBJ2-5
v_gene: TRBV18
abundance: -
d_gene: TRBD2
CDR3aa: CASSLGLAGKTQYF
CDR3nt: TGTGCCAGCTCCCTCGGACTAGCTGGGAAGACCCAGTACTTC

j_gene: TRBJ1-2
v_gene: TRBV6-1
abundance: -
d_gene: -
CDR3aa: CASSAGIQGYGYTF
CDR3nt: TGTGCCAGCAGTGCAGGGATACAGGGCTATGGCTACACCTTC

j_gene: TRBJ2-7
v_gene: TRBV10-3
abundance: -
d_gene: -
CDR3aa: CAISGYEIGLEQYF
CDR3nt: TGTGCCATCAGTGGCTATGAAATCGGTCTCGAGCAGTACTTC

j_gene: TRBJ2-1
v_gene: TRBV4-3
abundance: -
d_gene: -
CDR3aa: CASSQDLGTLYQFF
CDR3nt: TGCGCCAGCAGCCAAGATCTGGGAACTCTTTATCAGTTCTTC

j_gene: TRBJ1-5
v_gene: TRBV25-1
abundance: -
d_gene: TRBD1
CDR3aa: CASSEKTGDYNQPQHF
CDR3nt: TGTGCCAGCAGTGAAAAGACAGGGGACTACAATCAGCCCCAGCATTTT

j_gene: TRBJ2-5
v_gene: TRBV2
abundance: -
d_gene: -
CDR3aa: CASMEYQETQYF
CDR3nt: TGTGCCAGCATGGAGTACCAAGAGACCCAGTACTTC

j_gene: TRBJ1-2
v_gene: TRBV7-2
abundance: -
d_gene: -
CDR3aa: CASSLTENYGYTF
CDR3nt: TGTGCCAGCAGCTTGACCGAGAACTATGGCTACACCTTC

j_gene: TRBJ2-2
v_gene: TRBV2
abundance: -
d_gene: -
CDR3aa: CASSEYLNTGELFF
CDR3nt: TGTGCCAGCAGTGAATACCTGAACACCGGGGAGCTGTTTTTT

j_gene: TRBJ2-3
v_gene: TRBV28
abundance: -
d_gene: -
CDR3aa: CASSLDSSRTDTQYF
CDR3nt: TGTGCCAGCAGTTTAGACAGCTCACGGACAGATACGCAGTATTTT

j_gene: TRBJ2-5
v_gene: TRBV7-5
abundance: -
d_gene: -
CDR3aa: CVRSLVRKGLAGGPGQETQYF
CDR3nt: TGTGTCAGAAGCTTAGTACGAAAGGGACTAGCGGGAGGGCCTGGTCAAGAGACCCAGTACTTC

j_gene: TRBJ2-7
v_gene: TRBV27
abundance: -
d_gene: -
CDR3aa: CASSLGPTYEQYF
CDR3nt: TGTGCCAGCAGCCTGGGCCCCACCTACGAGCAGTACTTC

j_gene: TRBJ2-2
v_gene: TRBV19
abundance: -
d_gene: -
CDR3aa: CASSFYTGELFF
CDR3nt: TGTGCCAGTAGTTTTTACACCGGGGAGCTGTTTTTT

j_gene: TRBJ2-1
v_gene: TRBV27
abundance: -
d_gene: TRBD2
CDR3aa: CASSSPSSGRAHEQFF
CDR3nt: TGTGCCAGCAGTAGTCCCTCTAGCGGGAGGGCCCATGAGCAGTTCTTC

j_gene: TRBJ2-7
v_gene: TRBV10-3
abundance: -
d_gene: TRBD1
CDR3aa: CASKPGTVSYEQYF
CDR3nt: TGTGCCAGCAAACCTGGGACAGTTTCCTACGAGCAGTACTTC